These T cell receptor beta chains were read from a single sample in a study of stem cell transplantation in POMP-related autoinflammatory disease. Only in-frame clones appear in the TCRdb table, and some are missing; sequencing was by immunoSEQ multiplex PCR. The table shows some 69,000 clones, with more than 75% occurring only once. The material was CD4+ T cells from PBMCs, obtained after stem cell transplantation. The receptors shown here come from a human patient with POMP-related autoinflammation and immune dysregulation (PRAID). Certain T cells may be donor cells from the graft. The CDR3 runs from the conserved cysteine through the conserved F or W. D genes are given only for firm matches. Size is stated for part of the rows, as once, few or many counts, or as a class when the clone is expanded.

v_gene	d_gene	j_gene	abundance	CDR3aa	CDR3nt
TRBV2	-	TRBJ2-7	-	CASSKLVALLEQYF	TGTGCCAGCAGTAAACTCGTCGCCCTGTTGGAGCAGTACTTC
TRBV11-3	-	TRBJ2-5	-	CASSLDTMGIRQPSRETQYF	TGTGCCAGCAGCTTAGATACGATGGGGATAAGACAGCCCTCGCGGGAGACCCAGTACTTC
TRBV29-1	-	TRBJ1-4	-	CSVGEGVEKLFF	TGCAGCGTGGGGGAGGGGGTGGAAAAACTGTTTTTT
TRBV5-4	-	TRBJ2-2	-	CASSPDYPNTGELFF	TGTGCCAGCAGCCCGGACTACCCGAACACCGGGGAGCTGTTTTTT
TRBV3-1/TRBV3-2	-	TRBJ1-6	-	CASSQVRGGNSPLHF	TGTGCCAGCAGCCAAGTCCGGGGAGGGAATTCACCCCTCCACTTT
TRBV27	TRBD1	TRBJ1-5	-	CASSPRGHRGPNQPQHF	TGTGCCAGCAGCCCCCGGGGGCACAGGGGCCCCAATCAGCCCCAGCATTTT
TRBV18	-	TRBJ2-3	-	CASSLGDSTDTQYF	TGTGCCAGCTCGCTTGGGGACAGCACAGATACGCAGTATTTT
TRBV5-1	-	TRBJ2-5	-	CASSLNQETQYF	TGCGCCAGCAGCTTAAACCAAGAGACCCAGTACTTC
TRBV20-1	-	TRBJ2-7	-	CSASWSRASGGSSYEQYF	TGCAGTGCTAGTTGGTCTCGCGCCTCTGGCGGAAGCTCCTACGAGCAGTACTTC
TRBV30	-	TRBJ1-1	-	CAWSPRAATEAFF	TGTGCCTGGAGTCCCCGGGCCGCGACTGAAGCTTTCTTT
TRBV7-9	-	TRBJ1-2	-	CASSLLGTDGYTF	TGTGCCAGCAGCTTACTAGGTACGGATGGCTACACCTTC
TRBV18	TRBD1	TRBJ2-7	-	CASSLRTGGDEQYF	TGTGCCAGCTCACTGAGGACAGGGGGCGACGAGCAGTACTTC
TRBV18	TRBD1	TRBJ1-2	-	CASSRGQGTGNYGYTF	TGTGCCAGCTCACGGGGACAGGGCACGGGTAACTATGGCTACACCTTC
TRBV4-2	TRBD1	TRBJ2-5	-	CASSQAPGTGVQETQYF	TGTGCCAGCAGCCAAGCCCCCGGGACAGGGGTTCAAGAGACCCAGTACTTC
TRBV28	-	TRBJ2-2	-	CASRLGFGELFF	TGTGCCAGCCGCCTCGGGTTCGGGGAGCTGTTTTTT
TRBV7-8	TRBD1	TRBJ1-1	-	CASLRDRGTEAFF	TGTGCCAGCCTCCGGGACAGGGGCACTGAAGCTTTCTTT
TRBV7-2	-	TRBJ2-3	few	CASSLAPAGLSSDTQYF	TGTGCCAGCAGCTTAGCACCCGCGGGCCTTTCATCGGATACGCAGTATTTT
TRBV19	-	TRBJ1-6	once	CASSAHPGQSYNSPLHF	TGTGCCAGTAGTGCTCACCCGGGGCAAAGCTATAATTCACCCCTCCACTTT
TRBV27	TRBD2	TRBJ2-2	-	CASRILAGGAGELFF	TGTGCCAGCAGGATACTAGCGGGAGGGGCCGGGGAGCTGTTTTTT
TRBV18	-	TRBJ2-6	-	CASSESGTGANVLTF	TGTGCCAGCTCAGAGTCAGGGACTGGGGCCAACGTCCTGACTTTC
TRBV15	-	TRBJ1-4	once	CATSRGGAEKLFF	TGTGCCACCAGCAGAGGGGGAGCTGAAAAACTGTTTTTT
TRBV4-1	TRBD1	TRBJ2-1	-	CASSQGTGGLNEQFF	TGCGCCAGCAGCCAAGGGACAGGGGGCCTTAATGAGCAGTTCTTC
TRBV29-1	TRBD1	TRBJ2-7	-	CSVVRDREAEQYF	TGCAGCGTTGTCCGGGACAGGGAAGCGGAGCAGTACTTC
TRBV12-3/TRBV12-4	-	TRBJ2-1	-	CASREQGGEQFF	TGTGCCAGCAGGGAGCAGGGGGGCGAGCAGTTCTTC
TRBV5-4	-	TRBJ1-1	-	CASSSGGRAEAFF	TGTGCCAGCAGCTCGGGGGGGAGGGCCGAAGCTTTCTTT
TRBV6-1	TRBD1	TRBJ2-1	-	CASSEYRGNEQFF	TGTGCCAGCAGTGAATACAGGGGCAATGAGCAGTTCTTC
TRBV5-1	-	TRBJ1-1	-	CASSLGEWGTEAFF	TGCGCCAGCAGCTTGGGGGAATGGGGCACTGAAGCTTTCTTT
TRBV10-2	-	TRBJ1-5	-	CATSLDTGIGGDQPQHF	TGCGCCACCAGTTTGGACACAGGGATCGGCGGGGATCAGCCCCAGCATTTT
TRBV5-1	-	TRBJ1-6	-	CASSLGPQGNNSPLHF	TGCGCCAGCAGCTTGGGCCCACAGGGAAATAATTCACCCCTCCACTTT
TRBV7-9	-	TRBJ1-4	-	CASSLLWGRADEKLFF	TGTGCCAGCAGTCTACTGTGGGGCAGGGCTGATGAAAAACTGTTTTTT
TRBV27	-	TRBJ2-5	-	CASSRLDEAETQYF	TGTGCCAGCAGTCGACTAGATGAGGCAGAGACCCAGTACTTC